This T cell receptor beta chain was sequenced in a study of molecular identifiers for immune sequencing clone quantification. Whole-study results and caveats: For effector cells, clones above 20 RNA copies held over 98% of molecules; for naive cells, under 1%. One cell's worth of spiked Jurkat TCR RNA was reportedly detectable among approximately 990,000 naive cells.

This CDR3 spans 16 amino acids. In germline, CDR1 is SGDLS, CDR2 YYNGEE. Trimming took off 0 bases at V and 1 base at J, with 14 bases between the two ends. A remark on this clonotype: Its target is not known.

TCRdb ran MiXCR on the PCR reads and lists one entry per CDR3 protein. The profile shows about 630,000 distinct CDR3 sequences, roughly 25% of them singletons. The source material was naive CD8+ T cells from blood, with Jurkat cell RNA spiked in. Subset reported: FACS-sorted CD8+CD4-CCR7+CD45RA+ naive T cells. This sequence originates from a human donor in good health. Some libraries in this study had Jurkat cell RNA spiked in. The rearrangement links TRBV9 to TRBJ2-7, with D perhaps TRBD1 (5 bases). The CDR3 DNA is TGTGCCAGCAGCGTAGTTGAGACAGCAAGATCCTACGAGCAGTACTTC. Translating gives CASSVVETARSYEQYF.